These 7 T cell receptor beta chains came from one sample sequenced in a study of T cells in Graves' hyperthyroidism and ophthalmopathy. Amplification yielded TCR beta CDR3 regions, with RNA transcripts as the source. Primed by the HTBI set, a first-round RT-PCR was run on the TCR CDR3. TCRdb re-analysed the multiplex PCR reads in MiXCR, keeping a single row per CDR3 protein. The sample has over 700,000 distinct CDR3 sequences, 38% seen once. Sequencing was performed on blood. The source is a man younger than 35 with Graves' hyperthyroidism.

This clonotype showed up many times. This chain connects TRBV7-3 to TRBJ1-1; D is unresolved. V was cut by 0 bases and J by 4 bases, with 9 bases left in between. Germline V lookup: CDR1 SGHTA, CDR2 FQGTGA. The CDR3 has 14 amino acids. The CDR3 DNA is TGTGCCAGCAGCTTAACTGGGAAATCCACTGAAGCTTTCTTT. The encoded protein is CASSLTGKSTEAFF. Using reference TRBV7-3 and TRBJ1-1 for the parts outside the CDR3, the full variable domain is GAGVSQTPSNKVTEKGKYVELRCDPISGHTALYWYRQSLGQGPEFLIYFQGTGAADDSGLPNDRFFAVRPEGSVSTLKIQRTERGDSAVYLCASSLTGKSTEAFFGQGTRLTVV.

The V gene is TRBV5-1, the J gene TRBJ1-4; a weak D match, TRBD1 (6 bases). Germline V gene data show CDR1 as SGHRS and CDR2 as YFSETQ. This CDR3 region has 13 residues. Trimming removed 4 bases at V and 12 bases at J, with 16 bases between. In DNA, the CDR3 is TGCGCCAGCAGCCCGACTACGGACAGCGAACTGTTTTTT. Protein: CASSPTTDSELFF.

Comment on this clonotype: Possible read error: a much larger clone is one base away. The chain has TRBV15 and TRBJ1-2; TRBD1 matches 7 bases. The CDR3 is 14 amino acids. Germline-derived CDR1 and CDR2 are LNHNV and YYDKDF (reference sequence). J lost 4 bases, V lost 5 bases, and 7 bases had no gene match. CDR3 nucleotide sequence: TGTGCCACCAGCGTGATGGACAGGTCCTATGGCTACACCTTC. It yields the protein CATSVMDRSYGYTF.

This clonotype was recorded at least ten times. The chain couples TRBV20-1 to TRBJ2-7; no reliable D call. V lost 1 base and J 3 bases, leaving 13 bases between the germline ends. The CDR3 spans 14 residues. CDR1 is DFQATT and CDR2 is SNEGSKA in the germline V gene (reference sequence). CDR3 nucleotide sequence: TGCAGTGCTAGAGTGACATCTAGAGGCTACGAGCAGTACTTC. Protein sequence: CSARVTSRGYEQYF.

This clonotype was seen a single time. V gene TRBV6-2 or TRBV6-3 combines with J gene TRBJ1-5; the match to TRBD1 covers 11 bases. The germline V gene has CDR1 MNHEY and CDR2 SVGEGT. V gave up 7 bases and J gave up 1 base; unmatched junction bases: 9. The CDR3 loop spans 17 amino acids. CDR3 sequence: CASTDRGLGLSNQPQHF. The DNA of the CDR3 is TGTGCCAGCACGGACAGGGGGCTAGGTCTGAGCAATCAGCCCCAGCATTTT.

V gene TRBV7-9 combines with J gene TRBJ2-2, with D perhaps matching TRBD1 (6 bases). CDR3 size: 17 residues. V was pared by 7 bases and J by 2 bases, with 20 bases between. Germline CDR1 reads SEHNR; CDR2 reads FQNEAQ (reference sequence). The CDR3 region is CASTDSSGTLNTGELFF. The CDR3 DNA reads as TGTGCCAGCACCGACTCTTCCGGGACATTAAACACCGGGGAGCTGTTTTTT. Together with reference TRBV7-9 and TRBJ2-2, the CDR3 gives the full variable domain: DTGVSQNPRHKITKRGQNVTFRCDPISEHNRLYWYRQTLGQGPEFLTYFQNEAQLEKSRLLSDRFSAERPKGSFSTLEIQRTEQGDSAMYLCASTDSSGTLNTGELFFGEGSRLTVL.

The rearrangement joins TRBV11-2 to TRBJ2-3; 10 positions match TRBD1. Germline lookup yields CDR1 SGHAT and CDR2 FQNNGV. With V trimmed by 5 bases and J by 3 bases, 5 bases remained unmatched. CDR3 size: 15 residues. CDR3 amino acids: CASSSPGQGTDTQYF. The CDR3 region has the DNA TGTGCCAGCAGCAGTCCGGGACAGGGGACAGATACGCAGTATTTT.